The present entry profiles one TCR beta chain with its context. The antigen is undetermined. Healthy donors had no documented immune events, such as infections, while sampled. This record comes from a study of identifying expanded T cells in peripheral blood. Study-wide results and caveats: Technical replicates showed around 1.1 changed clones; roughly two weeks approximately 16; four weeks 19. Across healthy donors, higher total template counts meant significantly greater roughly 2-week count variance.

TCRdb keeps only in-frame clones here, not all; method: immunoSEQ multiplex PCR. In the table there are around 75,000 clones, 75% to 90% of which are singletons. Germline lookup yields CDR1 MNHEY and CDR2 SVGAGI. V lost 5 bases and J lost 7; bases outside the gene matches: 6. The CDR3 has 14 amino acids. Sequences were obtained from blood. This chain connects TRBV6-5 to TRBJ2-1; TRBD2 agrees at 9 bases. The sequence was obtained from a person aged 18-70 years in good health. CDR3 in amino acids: CASSLTLAGNEQFF. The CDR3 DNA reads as TGTGCCAGCAGTCTTACTCTAGCGGGGAATGAGCAGTTCTTC.